The subject of this entry is one T cell receptor (beta chain). What it recognizes is unknown. Germline CDR1 is SGDLS and CDR2 is YYNGEE. Losses at the gene ends were 0 bases for V and 3 bases for J; bases not matched to a gene: 6. This CDR3 contains 16 residues. This entry is derived from a study of OX40 agonist ivuxolimab in advanced cancers. Study-wide results and limits: What antigens the expanded peripheral T cells recognized was never established. Dosing at 0.1 to 3.0 mg/kg was accompanied by clonal expansion of CD4+ and CD8+ blood T cells by week 6.

Produced via immunoSEQ multiplex PCR; TCRdb's table is partial and in-frame only. The data show 60,000 or so clones, less than 90% seen once. Sequencing was performed on CD4+ or CD8+ T cells sorted from blood, taken in a trial of the OX40 agonist ivuxolimab. The source of this sequence is an adult with an advanced solid tumor such as melanoma, head and neck, liver or kidney cancer. The chain links TRBV9 to TRBJ2-1, with 7 bases matching TRBD2. CDR3 amino acids: CASSVGSGGIYNEQFF. CDR3 nucleotides: TGTGCCAGCAGCGTAGGATCCGGGGGGATCTACAATGAGCAGTTCTTC.